The following is a T cell receptor beta chain sequence with its context. This sample was included in a study of control samples from healthy donors and cancer patients. This CDR3 is 13 amino acids long. The germline CDR1 and CDR2 sequences are LGHDT and YNNKEL (reference sequence). Trimming at V came to 4 bases and at J to 5 bases, leaving 4 bases not matched to a gene. The method was immunoSEQ multiplex PCR; TCRdb's version includes in-frame clones alone and lacks a portion of them. The sample records 100,000 to 150,000 clones, roughly 87% being singletons. J is TRBJ2-7 and V is TRBV3-1 (or the pseudogene TRBV3-2); 8 positions agree with TRBD2. The sequencing input was blood. This clonotype originated in a man younger than 35 in good health. The CDR3 bases are TGTGCCAGCAGCCCTAGCGGGCCAAACGAGCAGTACTTC. Its protein product is CASSPSGPNEQYF.